What follows describes a single T cell receptor (beta chain). Its antigen is not identified. The sample originates from a study of T-cell reconstitution after alpha-beta-depleted transplantation in children. Broader study findings: Surviving recipient cells, namely T cells and thymic progenitors, were the source of high day-60 TCRbeta diversity in some patients. Several hundred expanded graft clones reportedly supplied alpha-beta T cells about two months after transplant. Newly generated T cells supplied most T-cell counts and diversity one year post-transplant.

The CDR3 is 15 residues long. Germline V gene data show CDR1 as SNHLY and CDR2 as FYNNEI. V was clipped by 10 bases and J by 0 bases, with 13 bases between them. Preparing the TCRbeta library involved the use of unique molecular identifiers. One entry per CDR3 protein results from TCRdb running MiXCR on the PCR reads. The sample lists about 200,000 distinct CDR3 sequences; 6.3% were seen once. Specimen: PBMCs, collected before TCRalphabeta/CD19-depleted stem cell transplant. The V and J genes are TRBV2 and TRBJ2-6; perhaps TRBD1 as D (6 bases). The sequence was collected from a girl under three years old with combined immunodeficiency, due to receive a stem cell transplant. The CDR3 protein is CATGTISSGANVLTF. The CDR3 nucleotides are TGTGCCACTGGGACAATCAGCTCTGGGGCCAACGTCCTGACTTTC.